Listed below are T cell receptor beta chains from one sample, sequenced in a study of blood T cell repertoires in COVID-19. The table came from immunoSEQ multiplex PCR; TCRdb's copy has only in-frame clones and leaves some out. In the table there are under 200,000 clones, roughly nine tenths of which are singletons. The sample was peripheral blood. The receptors originated from a man between 65 and 80 years old with active or convalescent COVID-19. Both conserved end residues are part of each CDR3. Each record gives: CDR3 protein, CDR3 DNA, V gene, D gene, clone size, J gene. The D gene is left open where the match is weak. Size is stated for part of the rows, as once, few or many counts, or as a class when the clone is expanded.

CDR3aa: CASSTTFHEQYF
CDR3nt: TGTGCCAGCAGTACTACTTTCCACGAGCAGTACTTC
v_gene: TRBV6-6
d_gene: .
abundance: few
j_gene: TRBJ2-7

CDR3aa: CASSPRREPTGELFF
CDR3nt: TGTGCCAGCTCACCACGGCGGGAGCCCACCGGGGAGCTGTTTTTT
v_gene: TRBV18
d_gene: TRBD2
abundance: .
j_gene: TRBJ2-2

CDR3aa: CASSQDSVTGELFF
CDR3nt: TGCGCCAGCAGCCAAGATAGCGTCACCGGGGAGCTGTTTTTT
v_gene: TRBV4-3
d_gene: .
abundance: .
j_gene: TRBJ2-2

CDR3aa: CASSGQGANTGELFF
CDR3nt: TGTGCCAGCAGCGGACAGGGGGCGAACACCGGGGAGCTGTTTTTT
v_gene: TRBV7-2
d_gene: TRBD1
abundance: few
j_gene: TRBJ2-2

CDR3aa: CASSDQGTGKVGQFF
CDR3nt: TGTGCCAGCAGTGATCAGGGGACAGGGAAGGTTGGGCAGTTCTTC
v_gene: TRBV6-1
d_gene: TRBD1
abundance: .
j_gene: TRBJ2-1

CDR3aa: CASSLGGTAEQYF
CDR3nt: TGTGCCAGCAGCTTGGGCGGGACAGCCGAGCAGTACTTC
v_gene: TRBV5-4
d_gene: .
abundance: .
j_gene: TRBJ2-7

CDR3aa: CASSFLLTGLPAEAFF
CDR3nt: TGTGCCAGCAGCTTTCTCCTAACAGGGCTCCCGGCTGAAGCTTTCTTT
v_gene: TRBV5-8
d_gene: .
abundance: .
j_gene: TRBJ1-1

CDR3aa: CASSYTQGRVEKLFF
CDR3nt: TGTGCCAGCAGTTACACACAGGGGCGGGTTGAAAAACTGTTTTTT
v_gene: TRBV6-5
d_gene: TRBD1
abundance: once
j_gene: TRBJ1-4

CDR3aa: CASREAFGGPNQPQHF
CDR3nt: TGTGCCAGCAGGGAGGCCTTTGGGGGCCCCAATCAGCCCCAGCATTTT
v_gene: TRBV28
d_gene: .
abundance: .
j_gene: TRBJ1-5

CDR3aa: CASSLPLGNEQFF
CDR3nt: TGTGCCAGCAGTTTACCCCTCGGCAATGAGCAGTTCTTC
v_gene: TRBV28
d_gene: .
abundance: .
j_gene: TRBJ2-1

CDR3aa: CASRQGVNSYNEQFF
CDR3nt: TGTGCCAGCAGACAGGGGGTAAACTCCTACAATGAGCAGTTCTTC
v_gene: TRBV6-5
d_gene: TRBD1
abundance: .
j_gene: TRBJ2-1

CDR3aa: CASVPPAGANEQYF
CDR3nt: TGTGCCAGCGTGCCCCCAGCGGGGGCCAACGAGCAGTACTTC
v_gene: TRBV2
d_gene: TRBD2
abundance: .
j_gene: TRBJ2-7

CDR3aa: CAWSAGVGQGANKQYF
CDR3nt: TGTGCCTGGAGTGCCGGTGTTGGGCAGGGGGCGAATAAGCAGTACTTC
v_gene: TRBV30
d_gene: TRBD1
abundance: .
j_gene: TRBJ2-7

CDR3aa: CANTRSGNEQFF
CDR3nt: TGTGCCAACACCCGGAGCGGCAATGAGCAGTTCTTC
v_gene: TRBV2
d_gene: .
abundance: .
j_gene: TRBJ2-1

CDR3aa: CAKQNRANYGYTF
CDR3nt: TGTGCAAAACAGAACAGGGCTAACTATGGCTACACCTTC
v_gene: TRBV30
d_gene: .
abundance: .
j_gene: TRBJ1-2